The text below deals with one T cell receptor beta chain. Germline CDR1 is KGHSH and CDR2 is LQKENI. The CDR3 extends over 16 amino acids. Trimming took off 4 bases at V and 7 bases at J, with 20 bases between the two ends. This record belongs to a study of blood T cell repertoires in COVID-19. Study summary: T cells, B-cell-depleted T cells, or PBMCs provided the cDNA or gDNA that served as material.

Some clones are missing from TCRdb's copy, which holds only in-frame ones; the method was immunoSEQ multiplex PCR. The table has fewer than 150,000 clones, around 90% seen once. This receptor was obtained from a human donor in a cohort sampled during active COVID-19. This chain links TRBV18 with TRBJ1-3, with D maybe TRBD1 (6 bases). Sequenced sample: peripheral blood. CDR3 DNA: TGTGCCAGCTCACAGTCCTCTTTGACAGGAGGTAACACCATATATTTT. The encoded protein is CASSQSSLTGGNTIYF.